The 30 T cell receptor beta chains presented below share a single source sample, sequenced in a study of T cell responses to AZD1222 COVID-19 vaccine. Assay: immunoSEQ multiplex PCR; the TCRdb copy retains only in-frame clones and omits some. The table includes some 170,000 clones, less than 90% detected once. The sample in question was peripheral blood, obtained on day 0 of AZD1222 vaccination. The source of these receptors is an adult in good health.

V gene TRBV14 combines with J gene TRBJ1-6; unclear D gene. The CDR3 covers 14 residues. The germline V gene encodes CDR1 SGHDN and CDR2 FVKESK. Trimming cost V 0 bases and J 2 bases, with 2 bases left between them. CDR3 coding DNA: TGTGCCAGCAGCCAAGAGGCCTATAATTCACCCCTCCACTTT. This codes for CASSQEAYNSPLHF.

The V gene is TRBV30, the J gene TRBJ1-5; D is perhaps TRBD1 (5 bases). The V end was cut by 2 bases, the J end by 1 base, with 15 bases between. The CDR3 totals 16 residues. CDR1 is GTSNPN, CDR2 SVGIG, per germline (reference sequence). The CDR3 bases are TGTGCCTGGAGTAAAGGGGAACACTCCAGCAATCAGCCCCAGCATTTT. It codes for CAWSKGEHSSNQPQHF.

The V gene is TRBV5-5, the J gene TRBJ2-7, with D possibly matching TRBD1 (5 bases). Trimming stripped 2 bases from V and 0 bases from J, with 6 bases between. Germline V gives CDR1 SGHKS, CDR2 YYEKEE (reference sequence). The CDR3 has 13 residues. The DNA of the CDR3 is TGTGCCAGCAGCTTAACAGGCTCCTACGAGCAGTACTTC. The encoded protein is CASSLTGSYEQYF.

V is TRBV5-1 and J is TRBJ2-7, with no clear D. V dropped 0 bases and J dropped 0 bases, with 4 bases sitting between them. Germline V gene sequence: CDR1 SGHRS, CDR2 YFSETQ. This CDR3 has 13 amino acids. The CDR3 loop reads CASSLVGSYEQYV. CDR3 bases: TGCGCCAGCAGCTTGGTAGGCTCCTACGAGCAGTACGTC.

The chain links TRBV5-4 to TRBJ1-5; 8 bases are a match to TRBD1. There are 17 residues in the CDR3. The V and J ends lost 5 bases and 0 bases, in that order; junction bases with no gene match: 10. Germline values: CDR1 SGHNT, CDR2 YYREEE (reference sequence). Written as DNA, the CDR3 is TGTGCCAGCAGACTGGACAGGGAAGCGAGTAGCAATCAGCCCCAGCATTTT. Amino acid sequence: CASRLDREASSNQPQHF.

The chain uses TRBV6-6 and TRBJ1-4, with D unclear. This CDR3 region has 15 residues. Trimming pared 4 bases from V and 4 bases from J, leaving 13 bases between. CDR1 is MNHNY and CDR2 is SVGAGI in the germline V gene (reference sequence). CDR3 DNA: TGTGCCAGCAGTTTCCCAGAAAATATTAATGAAAAACTGTTTTTT. Protein product: CASSFPENINEKLFF.

The V gene is TRBV19, the J gene TRBJ1-5; D possibly corresponds to TRBD1 (6 bases). Between the trimmed V and J ends, which lost 7 bases and 0 bases, there was a span of 13 bases. The CDR3 runs to 15 residues. Looked up from germline, CDR1 is LNHDA and CDR2 is SQIVND (reference sequence). CDR3 loop: CASNADSHSNQPQHF. CDR3 coding DNA: TGTGCCAGTAACGCGGACAGCCATAGCAATCAGCCCCAGCATTTT.

The gene calls are TRBV5-1 and TRBJ1-1; D is possibly TRBD1 (6 bases). From germline, CDR1 is SGHRS and CDR2 YFSETQ. The CDR3 extends over 17 amino acids. Trimming pared 5 bases from V and 3 bases from J, leaving 23 bases between. The CDR3 bases are TGCGCCAGCAGTTCGTTATATTCAGGGGAAGAGGACACTGAAGCTTTCTTT. The encoded protein is CASSSLYSGEEDTEAFF.

The chain combines TRBV28 with TRBJ1-2; 11 bases are shared with TRBD1. The V gene end was trimmed by 5 bases and the J gene end by 2 bases; junction bases not matched to a gene: 7. The CDR3 runs to 16 residues. The germline CDR1 and CDR2 sequences are MDHEN and SYDVKM. As DNA, the CDR3 is TGTGCCAGCAGTCGTGGGACAGGGGGTTCGAACTATGGCTACACCTTC. Translated: CASSRGTGGSNYGYTF.

This chain uses TRBV14 with TRBJ2-7; 14 nucleotides align to TRBD2. Germline CDR1 reads SGHDN; CDR2 reads FVKESK. The CDR3 consists of 15 residues. Trimming took 2 bases from V and 6 from J; bases not matched to a gene: 3. In DNA form, the CDR3 reads TGTGCCAGCAGCCAACGGACTAGCGGGGGGTCCGAGCAGTACTTC. Protein: CASSQRTSGGSEQYF.

The rearrangement links TRBV28 to TRBJ1-1; D gene uncertain. The CDR3 contains 14 residues. The V gene's germline CDR1 is MDHEN and CDR2 SYDVKM. V shed 5 bases and J shed 3 bases, with 13 bases lying between them. The CDR3, as DNA: TGTGCCAGCAGTCCACATCTAGGAGACACTGAAGCTTTCTTT. The encoded protein is CASSPHLGDTEAFF.

The rearrangement joins TRBV2 to TRBJ1-4, with a weak D call TRBD1 (5 bases). Trimming left V 8 bases short and J 4 bases short, with 14 bases between. Germline values: CDR1 SNHLY, CDR2 FYNNEI. The CDR3 has 14 residues. For the CDR3, the DNA is TGTGCCAGCGGGGGGAGCCCCAGTAATGAAAAACTGTTTTTT. It encodes CASGGSPSNEKLFF.

The V gene is TRBV5-4, the J gene TRBJ2-2; D remains unclear. Germline V gene lookup returns CDR1 SGHNT and CDR2 YYREEE (reference sequence). The CDR3 sequence is 13 residues long. V gave up 1 base and J gave up 7 bases, with 8 bases separating them. The CDR3 spells CASSLWGFGELFF. The CDR3 nucleotides are TGTGCCAGCAGCTTGTGGGGTTTCGGGGAGCTGTTTTTT.

The chain combines TRBV7-2 with TRBJ1-1, with D possibly being TRBD1 (6 bases). Germline-derived CDR1 and CDR2 are SGHTA and FQGNSA. V lost 5 bases to trimming and J lost 10 bases, with 14 bases between them. CDR3 length equals 12 residues. The CDR3 sequence is CASSHDTGRAFF. CDR3 coding DNA: TGTGCCAGCAGCCACGACACAGGGAGAGCTTTCTTT. The full variable domain, with the rest looked up from reference TRBV7-2 and TRBJ1-1, is GAGVSQSPSNKVTEKGKDVELRCDPISGHTALYWYRQSLGQGLEFLIYFQGNSAPDKSGLPSDRFSAERTGGSVSTLTIQRTQQEDSAVYLCASSHDTGRAFFGQGTRLTVV.

The V call is TRBV12-3 or TRBV12-4, the J call TRBJ1-1; weak D call: TRBD1 (5 bases). V lost 4 bases and J 4 bases, leaving 10 bases between the germline ends. CDR3 length: 13 residues. The CDR3 DNA follows: TGTGCCAGCAGTTGGGGGGGGAGCACTGAAGCTTTCTTT. Protein: CASSWGGSTEAFF.

This sequence joins TRBV7-2 and TRBJ1-1; no clear D. Trimming removed 1 base from V and 1 base from J, with 7 bases in between. The germline CDR1 and CDR2 sequences are SGHTA and FQGNSA. This CDR3 comprises 14 residues. The CDR3 here is CASSLGRTNTEAFF. The CDR3 DNA is TGTGCCAGCAGCTTAGGACGGACGAACACTGAAGCTTTCTTT.

The rearrangement uses TRBV12-3 or TRBV12-4 and TRBJ2-1; D call uncertain. Trimming stripped 6 bases from V and 4 bases from J, with 10 bases between. The CDR3 extends over 13 amino acids. The CDR3 spells CASRAYVYNEQFF. DNA of the CDR3: TGTGCCAGCAGAGCCTACGTATACAATGAGCAGTTCTTC.

This chain uses TRBV4-3 with TRBJ1-4; D gene ambiguous. V lost 4 bases to trimming and J lost 8 bases, with 11 bases between them. The CDR3 spans 13 residues. The germline gives CDR1 LGHNA, CDR2 YSLEER. The CDR3 region has the DNA TGCGCCAGCAGCCTGCGAAAGCGGGAAAAACTGTTTTTT. This encodes CASSLRKREKLFF.

To note about this clone: This CDR3 is also generated by other DNA sequences in the sample. J is TRBJ2-3 and V is TRBV30; TRBD2 aligns across 8 bases. CDR1 GTSNPN and CDR2 SVGIG come from the germline V gene (reference sequence). V lost 1 base and J lost 0; bases outside the gene matches: 6. CDR3 size: 16 residues. The DNA of the CDR3 is TGTGCCTGGAGTGCAACTAGCGGCGCTAGCACAGATACGCAGTATTTT. Translated: CAWSATSGASTDTQYF.

The CDR3 region is CASSHTRDPTDTQYF. CDR3 nucleotides: TGTGCCAGCAGCCATACCCGGGACCCCACAGATACGCAGTATTTT. The chain is built from TRBV7-9 and TRBJ2-3; perhaps D is TRBD1 or TRBD2 (5 bases each). The V gene lost 5 bases and the J gene lost 2 bases, with 14 bases spanning the gap. The length of the CDR3 is 15 residues. Per the germline V gene, CDR1 is SEHNR and CDR2 is FQNEAQ (reference sequence).

The V call is TRBV28, the J call TRBJ1-5; a possible D gene is TRBD1 (6 bases). Per germline, CDR1 MDHEN and CDR2 SYDVKM. The CDR3 runs to 15 residues. V lost 8 bases, J lost 4 bases, and 18 bases lay in between. This CDR3 reads CASRGAGGGNQPQHF. In DNA form, the CDR3 reads TGTGCCAGCCGGGGAGCGGGGGGCGGAAATCAGCCCCAGCATTTT.

Comments on this clone: This CDR3 is also generated by other DNA sequences in the sample. The chain employs TRBV3-1 (or the pseudogene TRBV3-2) and TRBJ1-2; 8 bases align to TRBD1. Looked up from germline, CDR1 is LGHDT and CDR2 is YNNKEL (reference sequence). Germline trimming cut 0 bases from V and 4 bases from J; bases unmatched to any gene: 16. The CDR3 contains 19 residues. In DNA form, the CDR3 reads TGTGCCAGCAGCCAAGACCCAGGGGGCGGGTGGCCCGGGGGCTATGGCTACACCTTC. Translated, it gives CASSQDPGGGWPGGYGYTF.

J is TRBJ2-7 and V is TRBV28; 8 bases are a match to TRBD2. After removal of 6 bases from V and 0 bases from J, the junction contained 7 bases not matched to a gene. CDR3 length: 15 amino acids. Looked up from germline, CDR1 is MDHEN and CDR2 is SYDVKM. The CDR3 loop reads CASSLSGTPSYEQYF. CDR3 coding DNA: TGTGCCAGCAGCCTTAGCGGGACACCCTCCTACGAGCAGTACTTC. Combining the CDR3 with reference TRBV28 and TRBJ2-7 gives the whole variable domain DVKVTQSSRYLVKRTGEKVFLECVQDMDHENMFWYRQDPGLGLRLIYFSYDVKMKEKGDIPEGYSVSREKKERFSLILESASTNQTSMYLCASSLSGTPSYEQYFGPGTRLTVT.

The chain employs TRBV19 and TRBJ2-3; 8 bases match TRBD2. Germline V gene sequence: CDR1 LNHDA, CDR2 SQIVND (reference sequence). V was pared by 4 bases and J by 1 base, with 1 base of the junction left unmatched. This CDR3 spans 14 amino acids. The CDR3 DNA sequence: TGTGCCAGTAGTAAGACTAGCGGCACAGATACGCAGTATTTT. Its translation: CASSKTSGTDTQYF.

The CDR3 nucleotides are TGTGCCTGGGGAGATCAGGGGGCAGGCTATGGCTACACCTTC. It codes for CAWGDQGAGYGYTF. The J gene is TRBJ1-2, the V gene TRBV30, with 8 positions matching TRBD1. The CDR3 contains 14 residues. Germline lookup yields CDR1 GTSNPN and CDR2 SVGIG (reference sequence). J gave up 4 bases and V 5 bases, and 9 bases lay outside the gene matches.

The rearrangement uses TRBV20-1 and TRBJ1-1; D not resolved. The CDR3 loop spans 9 amino acids. V was shortened by 6 bases and J by 5 bases, with 4 bases between the two germline ends. From germline, CDR1 is DFQATT and CDR2 SNEGSKA (reference sequence). The CDR3 region is CSAKTEAFF. CDR3 nucleotide sequence: TGCAGTGCCAAAACTGAAGCTTTCTTT.

The chain combines TRBV6-2 or TRBV6-3 with TRBJ2-2, with D possibly called TRBD1 or TRBD2 (5 bases each). Germline assignment: CDR1 MNHEY and CDR2 SVGEGT. This CDR3 spans 13 amino acids. V was shortened by 1 base and J by 7 bases, with 7 bases between the two germline ends. The CDR3 DNA sequence: TGTGCCAGCAGTTACTGGGGGTTCGGGGAGCTGTTTTTT. It codes for CASSYWGFGELFF.

This clone was recorded at least ten times. The rearrangement joins TRBV5-1 to TRBJ2-1; D remains ambiguous. Trimming shortened V by 1 base and J by 7 bases, and 9 bases separated the two germline ends. This CDR3 spans 13 amino acids. The germline V gene encodes CDR1 SGHRS and CDR2 YFSETQ. CDR3 in DNA: TGCGCCAGCAGCTTGCAAGCCCGGAATGAGCAGTTCTTC. Its translation is CASSLQARNEQFF.

The chain links TRBV6-1 to TRBJ2-3; D remains ambiguous. CDR3 length equals 15 residues. The germline CDR1 and CDR2 sequences are MNHNS and SASEGT. The V end lost 1 base, the J end lost 2 bases, and 10 bases lay between the germline ends. The CDR3, as DNA: TGTGCCAGCAGTGAAGGGTCTTCTCTCACAGATACGCAGTATTTT. Its protein is CASSEGSSLTDTQYF.

The chain has TRBV7-9 and TRBJ2-1; D is ambiguous. The CDR3 has 12 residues. Trimming cost V 2 bases and J 9 bases, with 8 bases left between them. Germline values: CDR1 SEHNR, CDR2 FQNEAQ (reference sequence). Here the CDR3 DNA reads TGTGCCAGCAGCTTAACCCTAGGTGAGCAGTTCTTC. Translating gives CASSLTLGEQFF.